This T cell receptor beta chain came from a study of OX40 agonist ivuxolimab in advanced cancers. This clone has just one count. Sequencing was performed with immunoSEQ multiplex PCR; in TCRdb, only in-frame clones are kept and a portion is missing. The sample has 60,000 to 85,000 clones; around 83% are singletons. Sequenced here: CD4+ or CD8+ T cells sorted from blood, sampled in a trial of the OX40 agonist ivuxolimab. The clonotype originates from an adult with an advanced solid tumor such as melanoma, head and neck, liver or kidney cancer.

CDR3 amino acids: CASSLPQFRRSSPLHF. The DNA of the CDR3 is TGTGCCAGCAGCTTACCCCAATTTCGGAGGTCTTCCCCCCTCCACTTT. The rearrangement uses TRBV11-2 and TRBJ1-6; D gene uncertain. The V end was cut by 2 bases, the J end by 13 bases, with 21 bases between. Germline V lookup: CDR1 SGHAT, CDR2 FQNNGV. The CDR3 is 16 residues long. Using reference TRBV11-2 and TRBJ1-6 for the parts outside the CDR3, the full variable domain is EAGVAQSPRYKIIEKRQSVAFWCNPISGHATLYWYQQILGQGPKLLIQFQNNGVVDDSQLPKDRFSAERLKGVDSTLKIQPAKLEDSAVYLCASSLPQFRRSSPLHFGNGTRLTVT.